The clone carrying this T cell receptor beta chain was picked up many times. No antigen is known for it. Researchers made TCR beta libraries by using iRepertoire HTBI primers and running Arm-PCR on CDR3 regions. MiXCR, run by TCRdb on the multiplex PCR reads, gives a single entry per CDR3 protein. The sample has approximately 490,000 distinct CDR3 sequences, around 16% seen once. This record belongs to a study of regulatory T cells in long-lasting Graves disease. Study-level findings and limits: Favored usage of TRBV28, TRBJ1-2 and TRBJ2-5 was recorded in persistent disease.

Time point here: newly diagnosed GD, antithyroid drugs for less than 3 months. PBMC RNA was the source of the TCR library. V gave up 5 bases and J gave up 5 bases; unmatched junction bases: 8. CDR3 length equals 14 residues. The sample also formed part of further work on T cells in Graves' hyperthyroidism and ophthalmopathy. This second report adds: The study based diagnoses on clinical symptoms, serum thyroxine and TRAb, thyroid ultrasound and orbital computed tomography. With the HTBI primer set, the TCR CDR3 went through a first round of RT-PCR. Most clonotypes that expanded in the thyroid above 0.001 also showed up in blood.

This rearrangement joins TRBV12-3 or TRBV12-4 to TRBJ2-5; 7 bases match TRBD1. The TCR sequence derives from a man aged 35-49 years with Graves disease. The sequences come from peripheral blood mononuclear cells (PBMCs), collected at new diagnosis, from a patient treated with antithyroid drugs. Written as DNA, the CDR3 is TGTGCCAGCAGTCCCATAACAGGGGTGGAGACCCAGTACTTC. Protein product: CASSPITGVETQYF.